This TCR beta chain appears in the sequencing data of a study of CD8+ T cells in alopecia areata. Points on this clone: Antigen unknown.

Study-wide findings and caveats: How baseline CD8+ expansion relates to response remains uncertain (there was one nonresponder). Under tofacitinib, numerous expanded lesional clonotypes remained detectable in scalp and blood. Mice showed TCR sharing more clearly than patients did, possibly owing to HLA.

RNA was isolated and reverse transcribed to cDNA, the sequencing template. Here immunoSEQ multiplex PCR was the method, and the copy in TCRdb shows in-frame clones only, minus some. The sample carries fewer than 150,000 clones, roughly four fifths recorded once. Treatment noted: oral pan-JAK inhibitor, 5-10 mg twice daily. The sequencing used CD8+ T cells sorted from blood, collected at week 4, from a patient treated with tofacitinib. This sequence was found in a human donor with alopecia areata.

CDR3 amino acids: CASSTTDTQYF. The CDR3 nucleotides read TGTGCCAGCAGCACGACAGATACGCAGTATTTT. J is TRBJ2-3 and V is TRBV5-6; unclear D gene. Germline loops: CDR1 SGHDT, CDR2 YYEEEE. V was cut by 4 bases and J by 3 bases, with 3 bases left in between. The CDR3 covers 11 residues.